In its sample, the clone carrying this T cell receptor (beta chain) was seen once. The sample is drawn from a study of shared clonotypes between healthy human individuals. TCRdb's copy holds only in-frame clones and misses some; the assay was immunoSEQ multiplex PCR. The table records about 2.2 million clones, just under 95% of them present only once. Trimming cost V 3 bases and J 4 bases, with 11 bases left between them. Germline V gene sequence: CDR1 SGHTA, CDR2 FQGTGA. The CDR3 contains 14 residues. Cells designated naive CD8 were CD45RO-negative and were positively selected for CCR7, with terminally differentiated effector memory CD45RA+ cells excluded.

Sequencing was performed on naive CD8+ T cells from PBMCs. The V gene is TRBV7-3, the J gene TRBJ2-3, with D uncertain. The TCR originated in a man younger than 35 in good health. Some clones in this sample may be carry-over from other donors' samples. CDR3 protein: CASSFIGPPDTQYF. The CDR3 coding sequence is TGTGCCAGCAGCTTTATCGGGCCGCCAGATACGCAGTATTTT.